A selection of T cell receptor beta chains follows, all from one sample in a study of post-analysis software for immune sequencing data. MiXCR was run by TCRdb on the PCR reads, yielding one entry per CDR3 protein. The sample yields 740,000 or so distinct CDR3 sequences, roughly 50% seen once. The specimen sequenced was blood. These receptors were collected from a girl aged 5 to 17 with multiple sclerosis. The CDR3 runs from the conserved cysteine through the conserved F or W. Each record gives: D gene, J gene, clone size, V gene, CDR3 protein, CDR3 DNA. D genes are given only for firm matches. A clone size is listed for some rows: how often the clone was seen (once, few, many), or a class if it is expanded.

>.|TRBJ2-5|.|TRBV20-1
CSARVRPGAQETQYF
TGCAGTGCTAGAGTACGCCCCGGGGCACAAGAGACCCAGTACTTC
>.|TRBJ1-4|.|TRBV4-1
CASSLLKGGKRFF
TGCGCCAGCAGCCTCCTCAAGGGGGGAAAACGGTTTTTT
>.|TRBJ2-5|.|TRBV15
CATSPRVGWQETQYF
TGTGCCACCTCCCCCCGAGTAGGGTGGCAAGAGACCCAGTACTTC
>.|TRBJ1-1|.|TRBV6-5
CASSYGQRNTEAFF
TGTGCCAGCAGTTACGGACAGCGGAACACTGAAGCTTTCTTT
>TRBD2|TRBJ2-1|few|TRBV29-1
CSVGGLASNEQFF
TGCAGCGTCGGGGGACTAGCGAGCAATGAGCAGTTCTTC
>.|TRBJ2-7|few|TRBV20-1
CSARRTQSSYEQYF
TGCAGTGCTCGAAGGACCCAGAGCTCCTACGAGCAGTACTTC
>.|TRBJ1-2|.|TRBV4-2
CASSQGGGLNGYTF
TGTGCCAGCAGCCAAGGGGGAGGCTTGAATGGCTACACCTTC
>TRBD2|TRBJ2-7|.|TRBV5-1
CASSDGTSGYEQYF
TGCGCCAGCAGCGACGGGACTAGCGGTTACGAGCAGTACTTC
>.|TRBJ2-7|.|TRBV5-1
CASSLELAAYEQYF
TGCGCCAGCAGCTTAGAACTAGCAGCCTACGAGCAGTACTTC
>TRBD1|TRBJ2-6|.|TRBV6-1
CASSGHRGSAGANVLTF
TGTGCCAGCAGTGGTCACAGGGGATCGGCTGGGGCCAACGTCCTGACTTTC
>TRBD2|TRBJ2-1|.|TRBV4-1
CASSQDLGLARYNEQFF
TGCGCCAGCAGCCAAGATCTCGGACTAGCGCGCTACAATGAGCAGTTCTTC
>TRBD2|TRBJ2-3|few|TRBV6-5
CASSYSFLAGVSTDTQYF
TGTGCCAGCAGTTACTCGTTCCTAGCGGGAGTTAGCACAGATACGCAGTATTTT
>.|TRBJ1-2|.|TRBV7-9
CASSLAKAVPFYGYTF
TGTGCCAGCAGCTTAGCCAAGGCAGTTCCCTTCTATGGCTACACCTTC
>.|TRBJ1-2|.|TRBV7-9
CASSLWTREDTF
TGTGCCAGCAGCCTGTGGACCAGGGAGGACACCTTC
>.|TRBJ2-1|few|TRBV25-1
CAAQSYNEQFF
TGTGCCGCACAGAGCTACAATGAGCAGTTCTTC
>.|TRBJ2-1|few|TRBV7-3
CASSLTGSAYNEQFF
TGTGCCAGCAGCTTAACCGGGAGCGCCTACAATGAGCAGTTCTTC
>.|TRBJ2-6|few|TRBV7-3
CASSFMGPARGANVLTF
TGTGCCAGCAGTTTTATGGGACCAGCGCGCGGGGCCAACGTCCTGACTTTC
>.|TRBJ2-7|.|TRBV29-1
CSVEDAAGNSYEQYF
TGCAGCGTTGAAGATGCGGCAGGCAACTCCTACGAGCAGTACTTC
>TRBD1|TRBJ2-5|.|TRBV20-1
CSARTGTGEETQYF
TGCAGTGCTAGGACCGGGACAGGGGAAGAGACCCAGTACTTC
>TRBD2|TRBJ2-3|.|TRBV12-3/TRBV12-4
CASRISGGRADTQYF
TGTGCCAGCAGGATTAGCGGGGGGCGAGCAGATACGCAGTATTTT
>.|TRBJ2-1|once|TRBV4-1
CASSLFGEREQFF
TGCGCCAGCAGCCTATTTGGGGAACGTGAGCAGTTCTTC
>TRBD1|TRBJ2-5|few|TRBV6-6
CASSYSGQGVGEQYF
TGTGCCAGCAGTTACTCAGGACAGGGGGTCGGAGAGCAGTACTTC
>.|TRBJ2-5|few|TRBV4-1
CASSQGTRNQETQYF
TGCGCCAGCAGCCAAGGCACAAGAAACCAAGAGACCCAGTACTTC
>.|TRBJ1-6|few|TRBV7-8
CASSFRTLGNSPLHF
TGTGCCAGCAGCTTCCGGACGCTGGGGAATTCACCCCTCCACTTT
>.|TRBJ2-4|.|TRBV19
CASSNDRLGIQYF
TGTGCCAGTAGCAACGACCGACTCGGAATTCAGTACTTC
>TRBD2|TRBJ2-7|.|TRBV20-1
CSARDLRSGGDYEQYF
TGCAGTGCTAGAGATCTCAGAAGCGGGGGAGACTACGAGCAGTACTTC
>TRBD2|TRBJ2-1|.|TRBV20-1
CSARDPRGGRDEQFF
TGCAGTGCTAGAGATCCCCGGGGGGGCAGGGATGAGCAGTTCTTC
>TRBD2|TRBJ2-7|.|TRBV20-1
CSARARDYPSYEQYF
TGCAGTGCTAGAGCCAGGGACTACCCCTCCTACGAGCAGTACTTC
>.|TRBJ1-4|.|TRBV29-1
CSVEDRARSNEKLFF
TGCAGCGTTGAAGATAGGGCCAGGAGCAATGAAAAACTGTTTTTT
>.|TRBJ2-3|.|TRBV6-5
CASSYYDPGTDTQYF
TGTGCCAGCAGTTATTACGACCCAGGCACAGATACGCAGTATTTT
>.|TRBJ2-7|few|TRBV20-1
CSARFLYEQYF
TGCAGTGCTAGATTTCTCTACGAGCAGTACTTC
>.|TRBJ2-7|.|TRBV27
CASRPPGDPSYEQYF
TGTGCCAGCAGGCCCCCAGGGGACCCCTCCTACGAGCAGTACTTC
>TRBD2|TRBJ2-7|.|TRBV15
CATSRAGGPYEQYF
TGTGCCACCAGCAGAGCGGGAGGGCCCTACGAGCAGTACTTC
>TRBD2|TRBJ2-1|.|TRBV5-1
CASSGGLAGGPEQFF
TGCGCCAGCAGCGGGGGACTAGCGGGAGGGCCGGAGCAGTTCTTC
>.|TRBJ2-7|.|TRBV5-1
CASSLSGLQQYF
TGCGCCAGCAGCTTGTCCGGCTTACAGCAGTACTTC
>TRBD1|TRBJ2-2|.|TRBV20-1
CSASKGATTPRELFF
TGCAGTGCTAGCAAGGGGGCGACTACCCCCAGGGAGCTGTTTTTT
>.|TRBJ1-2|.|TRBV9
CASSFRQDTNYGYTF
TGTGCCAGCAGCTTCCGACAGGATACCAACTATGGCTACACCTTC
>.|TRBJ2-1|.|TRBV6-2/TRBV6-3
CASSYSPGSSYNEQFF
TGTGCCAGCAGTTACTCCCCCGGGAGCTCCTACAATGAGCAGTTCTTC
>.|TRBJ2-7|.|TRBV6-2/TRBV6-3
CASSYLGVSYEQYF
TGTGCCAGCAGTTACTTAGGGGTTTCCTACGAGCAGTACTTC
>.|TRBJ2-3|few|TRBV6-2/TRBV6-3
CASSYSRDGPYHTQYF
TGTGCCAGCAGTTACTCGAGGGACGGCCCCTATCATACGCAGTATTTT
>.|TRBJ2-7|.|TRBV12-3/TRBV12-4
CASSPRVFYEQYF
TGTGCCAGCAGCCCCAGGGTGTTCTACGAGCAGTACTTC
>.|TRBJ2-7|few|TRBV29-1
CSVSVPAGLSYEQYF
TGCAGCGTTAGCGTGCCCGCGGGACTCTCCTACGAGCAGTACTTC
>.|TRBJ2-3|few|TRBV20-1
CSAPGSHIQYF
TGCAGTGCCCCCGGGTCCCATATACAGTATTTT
>TRBD1|TRBJ1-2|.|TRBV7-2
CASSSTGQATFYGYTF
TGTGCCAGCAGCTCAACCGGACAGGCGACATTCTATGGCTACACCTTC
>.|TRBJ2-4|.|TRBV29-1
CSVGGGQNIQYF
TGCAGCGTTGGGGGGGGGCAGAACATTCAGTACTTC
>.|TRBJ2-6|.|TRBV4-1
CASSQYSPGDAQTGANVLTF
TGCGCCAGCAGCCAATACTCCCCGGGGGACGCCCAGACTGGGGCCAACGTCCTGACTTTC